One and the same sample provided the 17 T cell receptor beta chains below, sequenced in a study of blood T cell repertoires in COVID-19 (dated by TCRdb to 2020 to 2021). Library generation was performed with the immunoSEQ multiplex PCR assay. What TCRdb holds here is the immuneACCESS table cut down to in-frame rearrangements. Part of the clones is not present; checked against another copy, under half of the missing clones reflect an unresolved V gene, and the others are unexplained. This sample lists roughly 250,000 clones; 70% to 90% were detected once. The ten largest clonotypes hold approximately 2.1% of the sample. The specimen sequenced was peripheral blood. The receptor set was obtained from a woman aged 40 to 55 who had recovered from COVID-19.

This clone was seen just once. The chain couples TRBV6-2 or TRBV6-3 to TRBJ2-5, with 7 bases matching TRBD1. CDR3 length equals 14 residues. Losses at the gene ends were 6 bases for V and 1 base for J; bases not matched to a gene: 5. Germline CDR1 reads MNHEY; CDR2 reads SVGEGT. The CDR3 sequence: CASSQTGPQETQYF. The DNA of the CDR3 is TGTGCCAGCAGCCAGACAGGGCCCCAAGAGACCCAGTACTTC.

CDR3 coding DNA: TGCAGCGTACGGGACAGGGGCCCCGGGGGAGGCTATGGCTACACCTTC. Its protein product is CSVRDRGPGGGYGYTF. This rearrangement joins TRBV29-1 to TRBJ1-2; the match to TRBD1 covers 10 bases. The CDR3 extends over 16 amino acids. Germline CDR1 and CDR2: SQVTM and ANQGSEA. The trim removed 6 bases at V and 4 bases at J, leaving 14 bases unmatched.

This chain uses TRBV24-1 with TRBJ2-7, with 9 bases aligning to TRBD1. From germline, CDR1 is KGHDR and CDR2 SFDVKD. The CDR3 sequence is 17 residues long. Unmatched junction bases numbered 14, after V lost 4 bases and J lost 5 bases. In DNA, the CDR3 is TGTGCCACCAGTGAACCGCATTTGGGACAGGGCATGCACGAGCAGTACTTC. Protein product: CATSEPHLGQGMHEQYF.

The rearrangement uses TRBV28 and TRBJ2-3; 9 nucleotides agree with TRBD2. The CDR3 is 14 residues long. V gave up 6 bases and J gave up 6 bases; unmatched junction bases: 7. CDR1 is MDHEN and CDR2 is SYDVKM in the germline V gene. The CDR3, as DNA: TGTGCCAGCAGGCGAGCGGGGGGTAGGGATACGCAGTATTTT. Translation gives CASRRAGGRDTQYF. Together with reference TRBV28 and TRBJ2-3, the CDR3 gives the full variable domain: DVKVTQSSRYLVKRTGEKVFLECVQDMDHENMFWYRQDPGLGLRLIYFSYDVKMKEKGDIPEGYSVSREKKERFSLILESASTNQTSMYLCASRRAGGRDTQYFGPGTRLTVL.

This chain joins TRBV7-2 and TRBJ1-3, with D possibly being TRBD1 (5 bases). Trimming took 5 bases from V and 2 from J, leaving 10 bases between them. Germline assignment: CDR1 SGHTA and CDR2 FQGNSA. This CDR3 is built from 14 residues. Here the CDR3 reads CASSDDRAGNTIYF. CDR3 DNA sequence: TGTGCCAGCAGCGACGACAGAGCTGGAAACACCATATATTTT.

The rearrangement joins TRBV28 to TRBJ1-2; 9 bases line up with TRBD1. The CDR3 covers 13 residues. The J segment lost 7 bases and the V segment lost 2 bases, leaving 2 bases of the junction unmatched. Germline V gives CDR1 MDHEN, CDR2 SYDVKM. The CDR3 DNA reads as TGTGCCAGCAGTTTACTGACAGGGGGTGGCTACACCTTC. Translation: CASSLLTGGGYTF.

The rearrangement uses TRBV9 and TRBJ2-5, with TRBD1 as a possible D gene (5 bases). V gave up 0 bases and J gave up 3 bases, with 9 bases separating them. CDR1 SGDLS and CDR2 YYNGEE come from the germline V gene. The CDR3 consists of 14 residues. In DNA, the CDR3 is TGTGCCAGCAGCGTAGGGGGCAGGGAAGAGACCCAGTACTTC. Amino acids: CASSVGGREETQYF.

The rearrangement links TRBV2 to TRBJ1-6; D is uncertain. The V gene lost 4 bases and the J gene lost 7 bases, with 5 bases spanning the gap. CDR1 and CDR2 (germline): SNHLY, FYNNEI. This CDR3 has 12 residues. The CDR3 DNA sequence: TGTGCCAGCAGTGTACAGAATTCACCCCTCCACTTT. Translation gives CASSVQNSPLHF.

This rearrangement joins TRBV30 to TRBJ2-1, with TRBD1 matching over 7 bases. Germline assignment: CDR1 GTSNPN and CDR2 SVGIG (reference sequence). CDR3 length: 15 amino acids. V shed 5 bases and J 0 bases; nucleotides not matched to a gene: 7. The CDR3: CAWSTNRGSYNEQFF. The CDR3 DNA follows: TGTGCCTGGTCCACCAACAGGGGCTCCTACAATGAGCAGTTCTTC.

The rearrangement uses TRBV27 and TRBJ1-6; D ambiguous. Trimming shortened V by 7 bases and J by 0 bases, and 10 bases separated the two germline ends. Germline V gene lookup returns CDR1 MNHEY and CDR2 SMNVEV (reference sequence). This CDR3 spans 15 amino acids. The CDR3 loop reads CASTTGSSYNSPLHF. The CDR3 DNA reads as TGTGCCAGCACCACCGGGAGCTCCTATAATTCACCCCTCCACTTT.

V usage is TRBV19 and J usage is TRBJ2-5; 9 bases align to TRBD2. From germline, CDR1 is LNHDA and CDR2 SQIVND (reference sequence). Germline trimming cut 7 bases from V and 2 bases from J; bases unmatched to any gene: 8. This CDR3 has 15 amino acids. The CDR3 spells CASMGLAGRQETQYF. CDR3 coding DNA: TGTGCCAGTATGGGGCTAGCGGGGAGACAAGAGACCCAGTACTTC.

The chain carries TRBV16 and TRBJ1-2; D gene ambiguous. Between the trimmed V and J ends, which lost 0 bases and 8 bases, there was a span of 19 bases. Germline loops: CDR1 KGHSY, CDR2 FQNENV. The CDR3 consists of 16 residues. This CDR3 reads CASSQSSRARARGYTF. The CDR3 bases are TGTGCCAGCAGCCAATCGTCCCGGGCGAGGGCAAGAGGCTACACCTTC.

The chain's CDR3 is CASSLGRNTEAFF. CDR3 nucleotides: TGTGCCAGCAGCTTGGGCAGAAACACTGAAGCTTTCTTT. The chain has TRBV7-2 and TRBJ1-1, with no clear D. The germline CDR1 and CDR2 sequences are SGHTA and FQGNSA. Between the trimmed V and J ends, which lost 3 bases and 2 bases, there was a span of 7 bases. The CDR3 is 13 residues long.

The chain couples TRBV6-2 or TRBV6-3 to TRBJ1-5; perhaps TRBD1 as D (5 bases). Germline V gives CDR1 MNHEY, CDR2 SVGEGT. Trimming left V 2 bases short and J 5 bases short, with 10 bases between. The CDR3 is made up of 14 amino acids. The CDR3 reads CASSYVDSHQPQHF. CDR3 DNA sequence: TGTGCCAGCAGTTACGTCGACAGCCATCAGCCCCAGCATTTT.

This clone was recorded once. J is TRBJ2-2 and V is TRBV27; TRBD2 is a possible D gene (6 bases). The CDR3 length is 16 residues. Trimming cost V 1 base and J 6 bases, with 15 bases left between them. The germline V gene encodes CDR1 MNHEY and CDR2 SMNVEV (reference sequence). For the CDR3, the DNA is TGTGCCAGCAGTTTATACTCGGCGGGGACCCCCGGGGAGCTGTTTTTT. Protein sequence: CASSLYSAGTPGELFF.

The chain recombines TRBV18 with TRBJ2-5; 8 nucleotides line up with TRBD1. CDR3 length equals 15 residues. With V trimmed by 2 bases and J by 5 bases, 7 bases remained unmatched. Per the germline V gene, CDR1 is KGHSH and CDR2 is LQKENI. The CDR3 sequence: CASSPTAGGGETQYF. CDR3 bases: TGTGCCAGCTCACCAACGGCAGGGGGCGGGGAGACCCAGTACTTC.

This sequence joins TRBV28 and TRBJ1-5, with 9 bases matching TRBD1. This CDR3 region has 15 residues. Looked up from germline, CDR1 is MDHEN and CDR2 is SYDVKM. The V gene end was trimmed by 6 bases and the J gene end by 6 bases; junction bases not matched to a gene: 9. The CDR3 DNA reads TGTGCCAGCAGCGAGGACAGGGGCGCTGGTCAGCCCCAGCATTTT. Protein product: CASSEDRGAGQPQHF.